The rows below give T cell receptor beta chains drawn from one sample of a study of blood T cell repertoires in COVID-19. Sequencing used immunoSEQ multiplex PCR; TCRdb keeps in-frame clones, though not all of them. The profile shows hundreds of thousands of clones, 85% of them singletons. Sequenced material: PBMCs or T cells enriched from blood (not recorded which). These receptors all stem from a woman in her fifties or sixties who had recovered from COVID-19. Both conserved end residues are part of each CDR3. Fields, in order: CDR3 length, J gene, clone size, D gene, V gene, CDR3 DNA, CDR3 protein. A D gene is named only where the DNA matches it firmly. Clone size is shown for a subset of rows, as once, few, many or a class of expanded clone.

length: 12; J: TRBJ2-5; size: -; D: -; V: TRBV29-1; DNA: TGCAGCGTTGAGAGCACGCAAGAGACCCAGTACTTC; CDR3: CSVESTQETQYF
length: 14; J: TRBJ2-3; size: -; D: -; V: TRBV5-1; DNA: TGCGCCAGTTCCCCCGATAGTAGAGATGGTACGCAGTATTTT; CDR3: CASSPDSRDGTQYF
length: 16; J: TRBJ1-6; size: -; D: -; V: TRBV6-1; DNA: TGTGCCAGCAGTGAAGCTGGGGGGGCGCGCAATTCACCCCTCCACTTT; CDR3: CASSEAGGARNSPLHF
length: 14; J: TRBJ1-3; size: once; D: -; V: TRBV6-1; DNA: TGTGCCAGCAGTGAAGGAAACAGTGGAAACACCATATATTTT; CDR3: CASSEGNSGNTIYF
length: 12; J: TRBJ1-1; size: -; D: -; V: TRBV7-8; DNA: TGTGCCAGCAGCCATCAGGGGTCTGAAGCTTTCTTT; CDR3: CASSHQGSEAFF
length: 14; J: TRBJ2-2; size: -; D: -; V: TRBV6-5; DNA: TGTGCCAGCAGTTACGCCAGGGCAACCGGGGAGCTGTTTTTT; CDR3: CASSYARATGELFF
length: 13; J: TRBJ1-5; size: -; D: -; V: TRBV10-2; DNA: TGCGCCAGCAGTTCAGGGATATATCAGCCCCAGCATTTT; CDR3: CASSSGIYQPQHF
length: 14; J: TRBJ1-1; size: few; D: -; V: TRBV28; DNA: TGTGCCAGCAGTTTCCCCGAGCCAAACACTGAAGCTTTCTTT; CDR3: CASSFPEPNTEAFF
length: 13; J: TRBJ2-5; size: -; D: -; V: TRBV5-1; DNA: TGCGCCAGCAGCTTGGCCTTCCAAGAGACCCAGTACTTC; CDR3: CASSLAFQETQYF
length: 15; J: TRBJ1-4; size: -; D: -; V: TRBV19; DNA: TGTGCCAGTAGTATTAATTTCGCAACTAATGAAAAACTGTTTTTT; CDR3: CASSINFATNEKLFF
length: 17; J: TRBJ2-1; size: -; D: TRBD2; V: TRBV7-2; DNA: TGTGCCAGCAGCCCAACGTTAGCGGGACTGGGATACAATGAGCAGTTCTTC; CDR3: CASSPTLAGLGYNEQFF
length: 19; J: TRBJ2-6; size: -; D: -; V: TRBV7-9; DNA: TGTGCCAGCAGCTCCGAGGAGGGACGGCGCTTCTCTGGGGCCAACGTCCTGACTTTC; CDR3: CASSSEEGRRFSGANVLTF
length: 14; J: TRBJ2-2; size: -; D: TRBD1; V: TRBV29-1; DNA: TGCAGCGTTGAGGACAGGAGATTCACCGGGGAGCTGTTTTTT; CDR3: CSVEDRRFTGELFF
length: 14; J: TRBJ1-4; size: -; D: TRBD1; V: TRBV6-2/TRBV6-3; DNA: TGTGCCAGCAGCCCGGGACAGGGACTTGAAAAACTGTTTTTT; CDR3: CASSPGQGLEKLFF
length: 14; J: TRBJ2-1; size: few; D: TRBD2; V: TRBV3-1/TRBV3-2; DNA: TGTGCCAGCAGCCATTACGGGGGGAACAATGAGCAGTTCTTC; CDR3: CASSHYGGNNEQFF
length: 14; J: TRBJ1-1; size: -; D: -; V: TRBV4-1; DNA: TGCGCCAGCAGCCAACGAGCAATGAACACTGAAGCTTTCTTT; CDR3: CASSQRAMNTEAFF
length: 18; J: TRBJ2-7; size: once; D: TRBD1; V: TRBV4-3; DNA: TGCGCCAGCAGCCAAGCGGTGCAGGGGGTACCAATATCCTACGAGCAGTACTTC; CDR3: CASSQAVQGVPISYEQYF
length: 14; J: TRBJ1-2; size: -; D: TRBD1; V: TRBV7-9; DNA: TGTGCCAGCAGCTTAGTTCAGGGGGTGCATGGCTACACCTTC; CDR3: CASSLVQGVHGYTF
length: 14; J: TRBJ2-7; size: once; D: -; V: TRBV10-3; DNA: TGTGCCATCAGTGGCGGCCCCACTAGACACGAGCAGTACTTC; CDR3: CAISGGPTRHEQYF
length: 14; J: TRBJ1-4; size: -; D: -; V: TRBV6-5; DNA: TGTGCCAGCAGTTCCCAGGGGATTGGGGAAAAACTGTTTTTT; CDR3: CASSSQGIGEKLFF
length: 12; J: TRBJ2-7; size: -; D: TRBD2; V: TRBV7-9; DNA: TGTGCTGCGGGAGGGAGCTCCTACGAGCAGTACTTC; CDR3: CAAGGSSYEQYF
length: 15; J: TRBJ2-3; size: few; D: TRBD1; V: TRBV7-9; DNA: TGTGCCAGTCCACGAGAGGGGGCCTTGGCAGATACGCAGTATTTT; CDR3: CASPREGALADTQYF
length: 16; J: TRBJ1-6; size: -; D: TRBD1; V: TRBV4-2; DNA: TGTGCCAGCAGCCAAGATCAGGGACAGGACAATTCACCCCTCCACTTT; CDR3: CASSQDQGQDNSPLHF
length: 15; J: TRBJ2-7; size: -; D: TRBD2; V: TRBV3-1/TRBV3-2; DNA: TGTGCCAGCAGCTTAGCCGGACTAGGGCGCTACGAGCAGTACTTC; CDR3: CASSLAGLGRYEQYF
length: 13; J: TRBJ2-7; size: -; D: -; V: TRBV5-8; DNA: TGTGCCAGCAGCTGGGGCCAGGGCTACGAGCAGTACTTC; CDR3: CASSWGQGYEQYF
length: 14; J: TRBJ1-5; size: -; D: -; V: TRBV6-6; DNA: TGTGCCAGCAGCTGGGGGGGTGGCAATCAGCCCCAGCATTTT; CDR3: CASSWGGGNQPQHF
length: 13; J: TRBJ2-3; size: -; D: -; V: TRBV15; DNA: TGTGCCACCAGCAGAGATAGGGGCGATACGCAGTATTTT; CDR3: CATSRDRGDTQYF
length: 13; J: TRBJ1-1; size: few; D: TRBD1; V: TRBV7-2; DNA: TGTGCCAGCAGCGCCACAGGGGAACAAAAAGCTTTCTTT; CDR3: CASSATGEQKAFF
length: 16; J: TRBJ2-3; size: -; D: TRBD2; V: TRBV5-1; DNA: TGCGCCAGCAGCTTGGGGGACTATATAGCCACAGATACGCAGTATTTT; CDR3: CASSLGDYIATDTQYF
length: 15; J: TRBJ2-3; size: -; D: TRBD2; V: TRBV7-2; DNA: TGTGCCAGCAGCTTAGTTGCGGGAGTTTCAGATACGCAGTATTTT; CDR3: CASSLVAGVSDTQYF
length: 15; J: TRBJ1-6; size: few; D: TRBD1; V: TRBV9; DNA: TGTGCCAGCAGCGCCGGACAGGGGGCGGCTTCACCCCTCCACTTT; CDR3: CASSAGQGAASPLHF
length: 14; J: TRBJ2-7; size: few; D: TRBD1; V: TRBV18; DNA: TGTGCCAGCTCACCTGGAGTGACAGGGTCCGAGCAGTACTTC; CDR3: CASSPGVTGSEQYF
length: 16; J: TRBJ2-3; size: -; D: TRBD2; V: TRBV7-6; DNA: TGTGCCAGCAGCCTCGGACTAGCGGGAAGTGGTGATACGCAGTATTTT; CDR3: CASSLGLAGSGDTQYF
length: 14; J: TRBJ2-5; size: few; D: TRBD1; V: TRBV6-5; DNA: TGTGCCAGCTTGGAGGGACAGGGACAAGAGACCCAGTACTTC; CDR3: CASLEGQGQETQYF
length: 14; J: TRBJ2-3; size: -; D: -; V: TRBV3-1/TRBV3-2; DNA: TGTGCCAGCAGCCCCGCCGGACTTGCAGATACGCAGTATTTT; CDR3: CASSPAGLADTQYF
length: 15; J: TRBJ2-1; size: -; D: -; V: TRBV9; DNA: TGTGCCAGCAGCGTAGGTTTAATAAATTACAATGAGCAGTTCTTC; CDR3: CASSVGLINYNEQFF
length: 14; J: TRBJ2-1; size: -; D: -; V: TRBV2; DNA: TGTGCCAGCAGTGAATTTGCGGTCTACAATGAGCAGTTCTTC; CDR3: CASSEFAVYNEQFF
length: 14; J: TRBJ2-1; size: -; D: TRBD2; V: TRBV19; DNA: TGTGCCGCCAATAGCGGGGGGGCCTACAATGAGCAGTTCTTC; CDR3: CAANSGGAYNEQFF
length: 14; J: TRBJ1-1; size: -; D: -; V: TRBV2; DNA: TGTGCCAGCAGTGAAAACAGGGCGAGCACTGAAGCTTTCTTT; CDR3: CASSENRASTEAFF
length: 17; J: TRBJ2-1; size: -; D: TRBD2; V: TRBV19; DNA: TGTGCCAGTAGTGCAGATCTAGCGGGAGGGCCCTACAATGAGCAGTTCTTC; CDR3: CASSADLAGGPYNEQFF
length: 15; J: TRBJ2-7; size: -; D: TRBD1; V: TRBV6-2/TRBV6-3; DNA: TGTGCCAGCACCCCCGTTGGGACAGGGGGCCACGAGCAGTACTTC; CDR3: CASTPVGTGGHEQYF
length: 14; J: TRBJ2-5; size: -; D: -; V: TRBV6-5; DNA: TGTGCCAGCAGTAAGGGACTCGGCGGCGAGACCCAGTACTTC; CDR3: CASSKGLGGETQYF
length: 14; J: TRBJ1-6; size: -; D: TRBD1; V: TRBV27; DNA: TGTGCCAGCAGTTTTGCAGGGGGCGATTCACCCCTCCACTTT; CDR3: CASSFAGGDSPLHF
length: 15; J: TRBJ1-1; size: -; D: TRBD1; V: TRBV5-1; DNA: TGCGCCAGCAGCTCGAAGACAGGGAGGAACACTGAAGCTTTCTTT; CDR3: CASSSKTGRNTEAFF
length: 13; J: TRBJ1-3; size: once; D: -; V: TRBV11-2; DNA: TGTGCCAGCGGCGGGTTGATCGGAAACACCATATATTTT; CDR3: CASGGLIGNTIYF
length: 13; J: TRBJ1-5; size: -; D: -; V: TRBV29-1; DNA: TGCAGCGTGCTGACAGATAGCAATCAGCCCCAGCATTTT; CDR3: CSVLTDSNQPQHF
length: 16; J: TRBJ1-1; size: -; D: TRBD1; V: TRBV5-1; DNA: TGCGCCAGCAGCTTGGAGGTAGGGGGCATCGGGACTGAAGCTTTCTTT; CDR3: CASSLEVGGIGTEAFF
length: 13; J: TRBJ1-4; size: -; D: -; V: TRBV21-1; DNA: TGTGCCAGCAGCACTGACAGGGGGTTTGGACTGTTTTTT; CDR3: CASSTDRGFGLFF
length: 16; J: TRBJ1-2; size: -; D: -; V: TRBV7-2; DNA: TGTGCCAGCAGCCGTAGCCGGGACTCTCTCCCTTATGGCTACACCTTC; CDR3: CASSRSRDSLPYGYTF
length: 14; J: TRBJ2-3; size: -; D: -; V: TRBV5-4; DNA: TGTGCCAGCAGCTTGTGGGCTAGCACAGATACGCAGTATTTT; CDR3: CASSLWASTDTQYF
length: 12; J: TRBJ1-5; size: -; D: -; V: TRBV6-5; DNA: TGTGCCAGCAGCCCCCCGGGTCAGCCCCAGCATTTT; CDR3: CASSPPGQPQHF
length: 15; J: TRBJ2-3; size: -; D: TRBD1; V: TRBV6-1; DNA: TGTGCCAGCAGTGATCGCCAGGGGGCTTTAGATACGCAGTATTTT; CDR3: CASSDRQGALDTQYF
length: 13; J: TRBJ1-6; size: -; D: -; V: TRBV5-4; DNA: TGTGCCAGCAGCTTGGACATATTTTCACCCCTCCACTTT; CDR3: CASSLDIFSPLHF
length: 15; J: TRBJ2-7; size: -; D: TRBD2; V: TRBV6-2/TRBV6-3; DNA: TGTGCCAGCAGCAAAGGGACTAGCGGAACTTACGAGCAGTACTTC; CDR3: CASSKGTSGTYEQYF
length: 14; J: TRBJ1-1; size: -; D: TRBD1; V: TRBV19; DNA: TGTGCCAGTAGTTGGACAGGTCAGAACACTGAAGCTTTCTTT; CDR3: CASSWTGQNTEAFF
length: 13; J: TRBJ2-5; size: -; D: -; V: TRBV9; DNA: TGTGCCAGCAGCTCGCCGGGAGAAGAGACCCAGTACTTC; CDR3: CASSSPGEETQYF
length: 14; J: TRBJ1-4; size: few; D: TRBD1; V: TRBV30; DNA: TGTGCCTGGAGTGTAGGGACAGGGGATGAAAAACTGTTTTTT; CDR3: CAWSVGTGDEKLFF
length: 12; J: TRBJ1-2; size: once; D: -; V: TRBV29-1; DNA: TGCAGCGTGGCGACAGACCTCTATGGCTACACCTTC; CDR3: CSVATDLYGYTF
length: 16; J: TRBJ2-3; size: -; D: TRBD2; V: TRBV5-4; DNA: TGTGCCAGCAGCAGTAGCGGGAGGGCCGCGGTTGATACGCAGTATTTT; CDR3: CASSSSGRAAVDTQYF
length: 17; J: TRBJ1-1; size: few; D: TRBD1; V: TRBV9; DNA: TGTGCCAGCAGCCCGGGAGTGGGGGACAGGAGGAACACTGAAGCTTTCTTT; CDR3: CASSPGVGDRRNTEAFF